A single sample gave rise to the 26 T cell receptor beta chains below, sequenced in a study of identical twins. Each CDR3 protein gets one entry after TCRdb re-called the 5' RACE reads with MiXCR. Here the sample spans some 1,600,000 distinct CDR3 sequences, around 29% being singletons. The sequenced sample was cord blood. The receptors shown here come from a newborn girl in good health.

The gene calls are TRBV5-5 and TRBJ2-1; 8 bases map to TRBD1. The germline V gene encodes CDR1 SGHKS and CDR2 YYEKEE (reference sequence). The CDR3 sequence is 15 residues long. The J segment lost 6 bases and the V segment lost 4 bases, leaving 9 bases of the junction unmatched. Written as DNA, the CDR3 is TGTGCCAGCAGCCCTCGGACAGGGTCAGGCAATGAGCAGTTCTTC. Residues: CASSPRTGSGNEQFF.

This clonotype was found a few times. CDR3: CASSLAGLASSYEQYF. In nucleotides, the CDR3 is TGCGCCAGCAGCTTGGCGGGACTAGCCAGCTCCTACGAGCAGTACTTC. The rearrangement joins TRBV5-1 to TRBJ2-7; TRBD2 aligns across 9 bases. Per the germline V gene, CDR1 is SGHRS and CDR2 is YFSETQ. The CDR3 is 16 residues long. V shed 0 bases and J 0 bases; nucleotides not matched to a gene: 4.

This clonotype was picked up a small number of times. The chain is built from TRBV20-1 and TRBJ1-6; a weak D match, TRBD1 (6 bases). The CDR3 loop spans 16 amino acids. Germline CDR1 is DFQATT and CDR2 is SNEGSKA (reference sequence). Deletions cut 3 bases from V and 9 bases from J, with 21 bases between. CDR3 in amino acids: CSARPLGAGEVSPLHF. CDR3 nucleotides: TGCAGTGCTAGGCCGCTAGGGGCAGGGGAAGTTTCACCCCTCCACTTT.

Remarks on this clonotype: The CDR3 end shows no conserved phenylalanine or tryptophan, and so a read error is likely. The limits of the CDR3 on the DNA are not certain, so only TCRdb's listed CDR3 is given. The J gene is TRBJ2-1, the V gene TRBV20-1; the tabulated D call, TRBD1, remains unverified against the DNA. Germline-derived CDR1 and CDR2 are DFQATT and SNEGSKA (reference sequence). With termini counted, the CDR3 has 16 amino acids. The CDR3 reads CSAPTQGAGFGYTFGS.

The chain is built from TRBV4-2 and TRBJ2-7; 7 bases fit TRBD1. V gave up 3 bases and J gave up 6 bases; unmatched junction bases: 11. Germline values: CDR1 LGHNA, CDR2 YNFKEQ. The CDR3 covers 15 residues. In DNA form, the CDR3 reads TGTGCCAGCAGCCAGTCCGACAGGGCCTTTGGCGAGCAGTACTTC. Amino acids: CASSQSDRAFGEQYF.

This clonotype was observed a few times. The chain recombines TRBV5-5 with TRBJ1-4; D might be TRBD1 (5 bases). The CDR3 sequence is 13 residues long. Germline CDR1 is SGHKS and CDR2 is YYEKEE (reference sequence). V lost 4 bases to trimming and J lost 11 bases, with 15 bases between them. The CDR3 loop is CASSEGQREKLFF. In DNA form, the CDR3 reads TGTGCCAGCAGCGAAGGACAAAGGGAGAAACTGTTTTTT.

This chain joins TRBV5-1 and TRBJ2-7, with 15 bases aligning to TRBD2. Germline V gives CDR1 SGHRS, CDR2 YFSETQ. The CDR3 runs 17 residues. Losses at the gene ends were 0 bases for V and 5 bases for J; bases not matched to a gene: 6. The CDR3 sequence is CASSLAGLAGGPDEQYF. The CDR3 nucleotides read TGCGCCAGCAGCTTGGCTGGACTAGCGGGAGGGCCGGACGAGCAGTACTTC.

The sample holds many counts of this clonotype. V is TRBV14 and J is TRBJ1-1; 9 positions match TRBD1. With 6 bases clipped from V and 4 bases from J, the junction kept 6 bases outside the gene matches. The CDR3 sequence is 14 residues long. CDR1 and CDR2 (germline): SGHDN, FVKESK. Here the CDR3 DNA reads TGTGCCAGCAGTCGGACAGGGGAAGGCACTGAAGCTTTCTTT. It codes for CASSRTGEGTEAFF.

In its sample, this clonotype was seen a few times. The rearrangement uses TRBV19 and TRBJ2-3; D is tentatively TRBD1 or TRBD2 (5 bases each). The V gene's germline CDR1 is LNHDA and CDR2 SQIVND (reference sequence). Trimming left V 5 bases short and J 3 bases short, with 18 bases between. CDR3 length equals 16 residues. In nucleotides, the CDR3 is TGTGCCAGTAGTCTCCGGGACCGCGCCGGGACAGATACGCAGTATTTT. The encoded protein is CASSLRDRAGTDTQYF.

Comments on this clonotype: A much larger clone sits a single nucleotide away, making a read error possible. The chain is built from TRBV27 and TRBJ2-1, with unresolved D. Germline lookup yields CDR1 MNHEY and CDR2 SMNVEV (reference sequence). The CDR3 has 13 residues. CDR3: CASNLGMYNEQFF. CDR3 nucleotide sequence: TGTGCCAGCAATTTAGGAATGTACAATGAGCAGTTCTTC.

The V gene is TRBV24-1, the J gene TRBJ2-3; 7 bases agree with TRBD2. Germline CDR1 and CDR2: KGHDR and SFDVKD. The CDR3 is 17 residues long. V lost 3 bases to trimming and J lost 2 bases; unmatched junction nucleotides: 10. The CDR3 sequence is CATSDTTGLGPTDTQYF. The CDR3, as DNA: TGTGCCACCAGTGATACGACCGGACTAGGCCCCACAGATACGCAGTATTTT.

The CDR3 loop is CSGGQGVGLNQPQHF. The CDR3 region has the DNA TGCAGCGGGGGGCAGGGGGTGGGCCTAAATCAGCCCCAGCATTTT. The V call is TRBV20-1, the J call TRBJ1-5; the match to TRBD1 covers 7 bases. There are 15 residues in the CDR3. The germline CDR1 and CDR2 sequences are DFQATT and SNEGSKA (reference sequence).

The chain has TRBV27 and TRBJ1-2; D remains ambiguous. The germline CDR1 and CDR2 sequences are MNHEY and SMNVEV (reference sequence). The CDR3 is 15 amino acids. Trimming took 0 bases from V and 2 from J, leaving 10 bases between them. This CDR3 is CASSLSTVSNYGYTF. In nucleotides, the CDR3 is TGTGCCAGCAGTTTATCGACCGTATCGAACTATGGCTACACCTTC.

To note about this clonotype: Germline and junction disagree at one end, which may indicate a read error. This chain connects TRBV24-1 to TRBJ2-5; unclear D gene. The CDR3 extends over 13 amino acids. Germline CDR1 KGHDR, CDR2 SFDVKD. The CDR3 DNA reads TGTGCCACCGGTGATAGTGACCCGAATGAGCAGTACTTC. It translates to CATGDSDPNEQYF.

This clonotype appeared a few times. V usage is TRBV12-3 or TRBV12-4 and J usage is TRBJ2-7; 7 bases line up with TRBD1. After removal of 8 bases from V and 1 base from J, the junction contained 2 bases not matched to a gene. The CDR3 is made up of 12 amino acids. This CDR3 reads CASADRSYEQYF. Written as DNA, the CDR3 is TGTGCCAGCGCGGACAGGTCCTACGAGCAGTACTTC.

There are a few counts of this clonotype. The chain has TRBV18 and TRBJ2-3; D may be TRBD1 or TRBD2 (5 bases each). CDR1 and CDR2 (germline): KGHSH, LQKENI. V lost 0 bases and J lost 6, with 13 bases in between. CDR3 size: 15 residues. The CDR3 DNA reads TGTGCCAGCTCACCACCGTCTAGCTCAGGGGATACGCAGTATTTT. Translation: CASSPPSSSGDTQYF.

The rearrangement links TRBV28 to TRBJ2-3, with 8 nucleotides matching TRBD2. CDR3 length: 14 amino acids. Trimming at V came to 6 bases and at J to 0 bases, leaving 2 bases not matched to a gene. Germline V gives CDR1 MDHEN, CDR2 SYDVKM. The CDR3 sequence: CASRWTSSTDTQYF. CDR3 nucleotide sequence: TGTGCCAGCAGGTGGACTAGCAGCACAGATACGCAGTATTTT. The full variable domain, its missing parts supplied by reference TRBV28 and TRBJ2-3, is DVKVTQSSRYLVKRTGEKVFLECVQDMDHENMFWYRQDPGLGLRLIYFSYDVKMKEKGDIPEGYSVSREKKERFSLILESASTNQTSMYLCASRWTSSTDTQYFGPGTRLTVL.

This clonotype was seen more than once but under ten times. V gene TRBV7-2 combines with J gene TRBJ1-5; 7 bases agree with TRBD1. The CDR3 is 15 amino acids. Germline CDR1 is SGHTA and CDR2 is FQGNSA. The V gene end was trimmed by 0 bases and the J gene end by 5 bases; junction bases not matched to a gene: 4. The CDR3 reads CASSLAGGIDQPQHF. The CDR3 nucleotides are TGTGCCAGCAGCTTAGCAGGGGGCATCGATCAGCCCCAGCATTTT.

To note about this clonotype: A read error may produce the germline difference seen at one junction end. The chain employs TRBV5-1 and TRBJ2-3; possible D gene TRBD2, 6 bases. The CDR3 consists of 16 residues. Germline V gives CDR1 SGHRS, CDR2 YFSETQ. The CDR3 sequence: CARSALTSPFTDTQYF. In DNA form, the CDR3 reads TGCGCCCGCAGCGCCCTAACTAGCCCCTTCACAGATACGCAGTATTTT.

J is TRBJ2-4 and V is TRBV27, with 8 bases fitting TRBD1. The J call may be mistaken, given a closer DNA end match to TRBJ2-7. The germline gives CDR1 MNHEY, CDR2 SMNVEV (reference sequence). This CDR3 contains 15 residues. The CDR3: CASSGGQGPAHEQYF. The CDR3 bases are TGTGCCAGCAGTGGCGGACAGGGCCCTGCTCACGAGCAGTACTTC.

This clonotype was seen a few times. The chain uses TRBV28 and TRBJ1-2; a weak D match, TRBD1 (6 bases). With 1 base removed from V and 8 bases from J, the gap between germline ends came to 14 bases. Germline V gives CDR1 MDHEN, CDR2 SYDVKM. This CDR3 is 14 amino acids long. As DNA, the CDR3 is TGTGCCAGCAGTTTATTTACAGGGTGGTGGGGCTACACCTTC. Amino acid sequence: CASSLFTGWWGYTF.

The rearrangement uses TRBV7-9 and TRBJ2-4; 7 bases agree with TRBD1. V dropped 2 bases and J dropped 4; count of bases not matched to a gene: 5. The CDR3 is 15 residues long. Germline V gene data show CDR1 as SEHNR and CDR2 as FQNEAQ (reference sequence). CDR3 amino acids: CASSLTQTGKNIQYF. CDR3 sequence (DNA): TGTGCCAGCAGCTTAACCCAGACAGGGAAAAACATTCAGTACTTC.

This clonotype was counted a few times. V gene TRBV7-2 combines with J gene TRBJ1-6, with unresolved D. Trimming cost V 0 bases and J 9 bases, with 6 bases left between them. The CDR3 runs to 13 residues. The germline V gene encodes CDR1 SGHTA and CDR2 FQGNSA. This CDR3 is CASSLAYLSPLHF. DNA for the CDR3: TGTGCCAGCAGCTTAGCGTACCTTTCACCCCTCCACTTT.

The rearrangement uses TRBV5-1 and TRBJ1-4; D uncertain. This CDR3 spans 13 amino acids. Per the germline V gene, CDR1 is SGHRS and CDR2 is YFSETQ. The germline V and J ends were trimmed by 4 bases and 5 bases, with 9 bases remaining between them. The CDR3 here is CASSTPKNEKLFF. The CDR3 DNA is TGCGCCAGCAGCACCCCCAAAAATGAAAAACTGTTTTTT.

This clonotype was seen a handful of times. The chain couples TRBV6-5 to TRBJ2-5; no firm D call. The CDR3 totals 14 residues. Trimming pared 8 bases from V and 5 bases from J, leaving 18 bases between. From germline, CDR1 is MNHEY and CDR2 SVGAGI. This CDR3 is CASLNRGEYETQYF. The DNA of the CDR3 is TGTGCCAGCCTCAATCGAGGAGAGTACGAGACCCAGTACTTC.

The CDR3, as DNA: TGTGCCAGCAGTTACTCCAGGGAGCCAGAGTCCTACAATGAGCAGTTCTTC. Translation: CASSYSREPESYNEQFF. The chain uses TRBV6-6 and TRBJ2-1, with D tentatively TRBD1 or TRBD2 (5 bases each). Between the trimmed V and J ends, which lost 0 bases and 1 base, there was a span of 13 bases. Germline CDR1 reads MNHNY; CDR2 reads SVGAGI (reference sequence). The CDR3 is made up of 17 amino acids.